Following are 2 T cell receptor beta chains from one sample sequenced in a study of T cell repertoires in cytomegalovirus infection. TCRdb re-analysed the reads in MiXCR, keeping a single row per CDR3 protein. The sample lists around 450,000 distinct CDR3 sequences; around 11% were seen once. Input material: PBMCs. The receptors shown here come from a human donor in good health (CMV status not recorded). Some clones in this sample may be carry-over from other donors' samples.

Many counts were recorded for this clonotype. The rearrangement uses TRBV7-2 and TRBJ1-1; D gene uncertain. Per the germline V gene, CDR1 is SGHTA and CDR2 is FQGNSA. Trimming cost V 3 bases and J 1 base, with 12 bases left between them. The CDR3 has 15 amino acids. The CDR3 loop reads CASSFAVLRNTEAFF. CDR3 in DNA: TGTGCCAGCAGCTTTGCAGTTTTAAGGAACACTGAAGCTTTCTTT.

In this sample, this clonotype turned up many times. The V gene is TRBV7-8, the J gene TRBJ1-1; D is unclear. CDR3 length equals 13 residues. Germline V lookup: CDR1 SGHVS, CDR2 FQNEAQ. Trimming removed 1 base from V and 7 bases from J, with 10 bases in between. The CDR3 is CASSLGGYSEAFF. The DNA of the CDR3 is TGTGCCAGCAGCTTAGGCGGATACAGTGAAGCTTTCTTT.